This TCR beta chain was obtained from a study of T-cell memory formation after mild COVID-19. Study outcomes and limitations: CD4+ contracting clones were found mainly in CM and EM, and CD8+ ones in EMRA.

A single record per CDR3 protein comes from TCRdb applying MiXCR to the 5' RACE reads. Found here are some 120,000 distinct CDR3 sequences, 5% to 6.5% of them singletons; the top ten hold around 2%. This clonotype appeared a few times. No antigen is known for it. Sequencing was carried out using PBMCs or a T cell subset sorted from them (not recorded which). This TCR was recovered from an adult woman who had mild COVID-19 (a few samples of this study predate the infection). Cell type and time point are not known.

The CDR3 DNA reads as TGTGCCAGCAGTGAAGCAGGACTAGCGGCTAATGAGCAGTTCTTC. Translating gives CASSEAGLAANEQFF. The V and J genes are TRBV2 and TRBJ2-1, with TRBD2 matching over 10 bases. CDR3 length equals 15 residues. J lost 7 bases, V lost 0 bases, and 3 bases had no gene match. Germline V gene lookup returns CDR1 SNHLY and CDR2 FYNNEI. The variable domain in full, with the rest retrieved from reference TRBV2 and TRBJ2-1, is EPEVTQTPSHQVTQMGQEVILRCVPISNHLYFYWYRQILGQKVEFLVSFYNNEISEKSEIFDDQFSVERPDGSNFTLKIRSTKLEDSAMYFCASSEAGLAANEQFFGPGTRLTVL.